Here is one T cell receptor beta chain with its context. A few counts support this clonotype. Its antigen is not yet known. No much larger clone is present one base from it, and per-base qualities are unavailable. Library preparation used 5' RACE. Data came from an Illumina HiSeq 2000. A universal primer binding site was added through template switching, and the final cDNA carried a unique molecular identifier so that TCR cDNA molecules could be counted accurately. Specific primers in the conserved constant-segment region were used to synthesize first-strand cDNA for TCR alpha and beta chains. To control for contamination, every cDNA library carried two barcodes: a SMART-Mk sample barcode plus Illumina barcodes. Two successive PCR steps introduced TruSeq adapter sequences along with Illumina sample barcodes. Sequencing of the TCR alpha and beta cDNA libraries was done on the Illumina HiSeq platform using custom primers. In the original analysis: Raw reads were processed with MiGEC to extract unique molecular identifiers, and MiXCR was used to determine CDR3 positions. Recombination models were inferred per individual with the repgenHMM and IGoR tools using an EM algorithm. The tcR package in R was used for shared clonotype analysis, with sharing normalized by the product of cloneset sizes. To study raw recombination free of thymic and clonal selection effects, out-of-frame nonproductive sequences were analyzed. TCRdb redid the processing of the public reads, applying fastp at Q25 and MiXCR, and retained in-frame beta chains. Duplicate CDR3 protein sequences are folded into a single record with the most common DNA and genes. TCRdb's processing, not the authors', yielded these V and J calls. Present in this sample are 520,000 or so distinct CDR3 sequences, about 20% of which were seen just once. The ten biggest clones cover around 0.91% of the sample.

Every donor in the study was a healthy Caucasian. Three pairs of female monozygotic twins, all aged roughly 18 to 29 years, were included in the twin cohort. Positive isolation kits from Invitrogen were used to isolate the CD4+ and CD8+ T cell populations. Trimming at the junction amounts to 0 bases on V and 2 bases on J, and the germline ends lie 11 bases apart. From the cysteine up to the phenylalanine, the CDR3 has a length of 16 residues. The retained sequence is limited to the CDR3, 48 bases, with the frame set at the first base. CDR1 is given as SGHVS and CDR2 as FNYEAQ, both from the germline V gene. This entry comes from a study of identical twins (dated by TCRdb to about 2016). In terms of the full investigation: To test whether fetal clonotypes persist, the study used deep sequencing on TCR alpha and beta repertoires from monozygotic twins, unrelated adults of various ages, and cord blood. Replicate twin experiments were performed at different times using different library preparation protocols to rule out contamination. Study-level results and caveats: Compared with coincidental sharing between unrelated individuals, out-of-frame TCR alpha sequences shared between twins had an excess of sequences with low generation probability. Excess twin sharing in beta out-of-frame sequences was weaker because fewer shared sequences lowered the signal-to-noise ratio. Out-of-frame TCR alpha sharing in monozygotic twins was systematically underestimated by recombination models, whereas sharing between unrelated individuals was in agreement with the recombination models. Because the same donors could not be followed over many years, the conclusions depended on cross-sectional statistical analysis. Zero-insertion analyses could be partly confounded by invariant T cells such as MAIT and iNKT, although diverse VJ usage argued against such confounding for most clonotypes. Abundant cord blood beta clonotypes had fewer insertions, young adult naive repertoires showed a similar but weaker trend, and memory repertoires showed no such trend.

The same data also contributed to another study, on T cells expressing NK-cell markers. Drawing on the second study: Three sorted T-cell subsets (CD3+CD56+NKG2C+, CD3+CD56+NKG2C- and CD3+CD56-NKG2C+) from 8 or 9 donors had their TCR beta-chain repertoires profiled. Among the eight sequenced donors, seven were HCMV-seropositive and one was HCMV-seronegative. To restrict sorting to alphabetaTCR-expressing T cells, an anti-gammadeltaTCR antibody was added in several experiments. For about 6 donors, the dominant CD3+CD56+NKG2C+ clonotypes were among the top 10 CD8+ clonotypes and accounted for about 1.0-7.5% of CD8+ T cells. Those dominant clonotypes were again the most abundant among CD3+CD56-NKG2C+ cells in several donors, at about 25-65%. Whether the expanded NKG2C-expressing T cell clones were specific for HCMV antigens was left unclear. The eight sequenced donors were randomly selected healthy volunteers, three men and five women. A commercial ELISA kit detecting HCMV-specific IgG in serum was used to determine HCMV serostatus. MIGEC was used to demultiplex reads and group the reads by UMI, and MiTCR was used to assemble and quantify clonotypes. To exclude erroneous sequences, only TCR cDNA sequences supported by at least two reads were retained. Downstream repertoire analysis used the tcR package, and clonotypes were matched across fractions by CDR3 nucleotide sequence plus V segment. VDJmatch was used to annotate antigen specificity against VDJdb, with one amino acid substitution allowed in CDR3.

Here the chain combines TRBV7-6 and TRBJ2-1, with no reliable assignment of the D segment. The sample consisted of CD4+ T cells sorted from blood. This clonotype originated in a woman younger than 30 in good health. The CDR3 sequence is CASSLAWVSAYNEQFF. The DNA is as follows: TGTGCCAGCAGCTTAGCTTGGGTATCGGCCTACAATGAGCAGTTCTTC. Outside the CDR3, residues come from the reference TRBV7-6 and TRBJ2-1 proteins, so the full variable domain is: GAGVSQSPRYKVTKRGQDVALRCDPISGHVSLYWYRQALGQGPEFLTYFNYEAQQDKSGLPNDRFSAERPEGSISTLTIQRTEQRDSAMYRCASSLAWVSAYNEQFFGPGTRLTVL.